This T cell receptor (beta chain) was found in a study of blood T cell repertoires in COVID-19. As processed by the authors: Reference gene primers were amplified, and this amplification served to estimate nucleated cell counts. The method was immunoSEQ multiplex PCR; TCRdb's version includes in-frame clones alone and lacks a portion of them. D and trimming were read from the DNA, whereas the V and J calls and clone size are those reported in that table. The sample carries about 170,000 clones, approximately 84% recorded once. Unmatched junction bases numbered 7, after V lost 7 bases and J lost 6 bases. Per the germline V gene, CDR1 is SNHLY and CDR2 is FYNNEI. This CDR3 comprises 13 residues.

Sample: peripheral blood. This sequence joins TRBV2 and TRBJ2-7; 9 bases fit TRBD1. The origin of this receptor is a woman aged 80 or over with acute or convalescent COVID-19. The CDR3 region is CASKRTGDSEQYF. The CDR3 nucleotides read TGTGCCAGCAAAAGGACAGGGGACAGCGAGCAGTACTTC.